Listed here are 3 T cell receptor beta chains from one sample, sequenced in a study of cytomegalovirus exposure and HLA in healthy donors. Profiling relied on immunoSEQ multiplex PCR, and the TCRdb table lists in-frame clones only, not all of them. The sample holds 190,000 or so clones, 84% seen once. Sequenced: PBMCs. The receptors were gathered from a young woman in good health and CMV-seropositive.

This clone showed up just a few times. The rearrangement uses TRBV28 and TRBJ1-2, with 10 bases fitting TRBD1. The junction had 9 bases not matched to a gene; V was cut back by 8 bases and J by 6 bases. The CDR3 has 14 residues. The germline V gene encodes CDR1 MDHEN and CDR2 SYDVKM. The CDR3 DNA reads as TGTGCCAGCGCCTTGACAGGGGGCAGTGATGGCTACACCTTC. Encoded protein: CASALTGGSDGYTF.

J is TRBJ2-5 and V is TRBV7-8, with TRBD2 matching over 9 bases. The CDR3 has 13 residues. Trimming at V came to 3 bases and at J to 4 bases, leaving 0 bases not matched to a gene. Germline values: CDR1 SGHVS, CDR2 FQNEAQ. CDR3 coding DNA: TGTGCCAGCAGCTTTAGCGGGGGAGAGACCCAGTACTTC. Its translation is CASSFSGGETQYF.

The rearrangement links TRBV7-2 to TRBJ2-1, with a tentative D call TRBD1 (6 bases). This CDR3 region has 15 residues. Germline values: CDR1 SGHTA, CDR2 FQGNSA. V dropped 6 bases and J dropped 8 bases, with 20 bases sitting between them. The DNA for the CDR3 is TGTGCCAGCAGTTTCTCTGGCAGGGGTTTCGATGAGCAGTTCTTC. This sequence encodes CASSFSGRGFDEQFF.